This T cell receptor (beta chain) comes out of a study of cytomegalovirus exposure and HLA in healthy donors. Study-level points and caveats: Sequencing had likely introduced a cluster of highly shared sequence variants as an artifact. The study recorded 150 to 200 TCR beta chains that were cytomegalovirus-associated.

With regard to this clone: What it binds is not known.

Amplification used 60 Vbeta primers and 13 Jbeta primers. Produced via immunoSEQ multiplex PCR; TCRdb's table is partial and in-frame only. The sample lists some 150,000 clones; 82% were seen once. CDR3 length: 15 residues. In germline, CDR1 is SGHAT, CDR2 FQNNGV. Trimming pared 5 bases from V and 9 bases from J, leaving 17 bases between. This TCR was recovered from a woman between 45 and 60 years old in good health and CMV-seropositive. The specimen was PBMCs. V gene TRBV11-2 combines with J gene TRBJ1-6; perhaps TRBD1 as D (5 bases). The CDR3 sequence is CASSQVRRGRSPLHF. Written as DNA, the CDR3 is TGTGCCAGCAGCCAGGTTAGGAGGGGCCGTTCACCCCTCCACTTT.